The source of this TCR beta chain is a study of blood T cell repertoires in COVID-19. On the study more broadly: Some COVID-19 samples were acute and others convalescent; all came from the United States, Italy and Spain. T cells, B-cell-depleted T cells, or PBMCs provided the cDNA or gDNA that served as material.

Cohort allocation depended upon clinical history that participants reported. The CDR3 contains 17 residues. With V trimmed by 0 bases and J by 8 bases, 9 bases remained unmatched. CDR1 LNHNV and CDR2 YYDKDF come from the germline V gene (reference sequence). Sequencing used immunoSEQ multiplex PCR; TCRdb keeps in-frame clones, though not all of them. The repertoire includes around 430,000 clones, about 87% of them detected once, and around 9.3% sits in the top ten. This TCR was sampled from a woman in her forties or fifties who had recovered from COVID-19. This chain uses TRBV15 with TRBJ2-1, with TRBD2 identical over 11 bases. The sequenced sample was PBMCs or T cells enriched from blood (not recorded which). In nucleotides, the CDR3 is TGTGCCACCAGCAGAGAACCTAGCGGGGGGTCTATTGATGAGCAGTTCTTC. It translates to CATSREPSGGSIDEQFF.